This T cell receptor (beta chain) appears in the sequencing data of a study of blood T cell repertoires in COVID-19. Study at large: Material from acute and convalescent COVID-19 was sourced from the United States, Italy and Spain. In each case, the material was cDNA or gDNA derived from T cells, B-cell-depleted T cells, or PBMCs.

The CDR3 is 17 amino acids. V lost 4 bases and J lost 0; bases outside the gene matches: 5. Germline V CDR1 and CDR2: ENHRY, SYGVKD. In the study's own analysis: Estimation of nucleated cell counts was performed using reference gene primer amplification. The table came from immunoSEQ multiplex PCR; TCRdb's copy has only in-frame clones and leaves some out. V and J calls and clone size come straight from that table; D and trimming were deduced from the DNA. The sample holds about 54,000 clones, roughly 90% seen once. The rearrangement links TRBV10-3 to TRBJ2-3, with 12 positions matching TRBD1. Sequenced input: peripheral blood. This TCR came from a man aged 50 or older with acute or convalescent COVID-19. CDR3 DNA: TGTGCCATCAGTGGGGACAGGGGGCGAACTAGCACAGATACGCAGTATTTT. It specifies CAISGDRGRTSTDTQYF.